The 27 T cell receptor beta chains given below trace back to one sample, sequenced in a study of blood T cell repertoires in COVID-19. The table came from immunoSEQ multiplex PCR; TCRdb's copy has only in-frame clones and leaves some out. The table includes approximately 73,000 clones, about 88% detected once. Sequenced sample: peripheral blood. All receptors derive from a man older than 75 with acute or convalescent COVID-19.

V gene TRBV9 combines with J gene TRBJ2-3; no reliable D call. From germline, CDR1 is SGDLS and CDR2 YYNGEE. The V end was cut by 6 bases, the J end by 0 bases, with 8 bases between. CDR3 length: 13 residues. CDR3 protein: CASTTRSTDTQYF. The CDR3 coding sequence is TGTGCCAGCACCACCAGAAGCACAGATACGCAGTATTTT.

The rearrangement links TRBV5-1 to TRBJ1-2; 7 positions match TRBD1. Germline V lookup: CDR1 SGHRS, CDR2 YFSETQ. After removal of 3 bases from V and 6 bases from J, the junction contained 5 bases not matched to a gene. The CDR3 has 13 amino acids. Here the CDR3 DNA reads TGCGCCAGCAGCTGGCAGGGGGAGGATGGCTACACCTTC. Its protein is CASSWQGEDGYTF.

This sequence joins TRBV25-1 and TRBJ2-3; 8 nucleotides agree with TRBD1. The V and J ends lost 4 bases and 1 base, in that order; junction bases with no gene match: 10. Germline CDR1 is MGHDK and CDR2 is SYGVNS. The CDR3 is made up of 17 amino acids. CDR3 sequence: CASSALGQGVGTDTQYF. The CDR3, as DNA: TGTGCCAGCAGTGCCCTCGGACAGGGTGTGGGCACAGATACGCAGTATTTT.

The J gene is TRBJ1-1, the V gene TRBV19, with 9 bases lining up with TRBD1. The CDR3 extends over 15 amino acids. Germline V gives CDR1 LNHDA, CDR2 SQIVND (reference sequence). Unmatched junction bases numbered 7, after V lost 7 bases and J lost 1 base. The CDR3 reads CASIGTGRWNTEAFF. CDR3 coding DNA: TGTGCCAGTATTGGGACAGGGAGATGGAACACTGAAGCTTTCTTT.

The CDR3 coding sequence is TGTGCCTGGAAGTCGCTTGACGGGGGGCGAAAGTACGAGCAGTACTTC. Its protein product is CAWKSLDGGRKYEQYF. The rearrangement uses TRBV30 and TRBJ2-7; tentative D call: TRBD2 (7 bases). This CDR3 contains 16 residues. V was shortened by 4 bases and J by 4 bases, with 23 bases between the two germline ends. Germline assignment: CDR1 GTSNPN and CDR2 SVGIG (reference sequence).

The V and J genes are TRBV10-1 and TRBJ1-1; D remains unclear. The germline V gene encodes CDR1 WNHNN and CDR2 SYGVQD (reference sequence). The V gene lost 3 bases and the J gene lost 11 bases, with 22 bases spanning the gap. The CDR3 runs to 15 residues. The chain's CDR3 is CASSEGGGYDGGAFF. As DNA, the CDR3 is TGCGCCAGCAGTGAAGGTGGAGGGTACGACGGTGGGGCTTTCTTT.

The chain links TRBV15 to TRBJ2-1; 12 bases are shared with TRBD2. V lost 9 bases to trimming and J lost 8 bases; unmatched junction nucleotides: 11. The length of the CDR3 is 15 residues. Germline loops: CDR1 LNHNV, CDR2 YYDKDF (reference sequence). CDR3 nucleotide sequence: TGTGCCACGCAGTTACTAGCGGGAGGAGGGTATGAGCAGTTCTTC. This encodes CATQLLAGGGYEQFF.

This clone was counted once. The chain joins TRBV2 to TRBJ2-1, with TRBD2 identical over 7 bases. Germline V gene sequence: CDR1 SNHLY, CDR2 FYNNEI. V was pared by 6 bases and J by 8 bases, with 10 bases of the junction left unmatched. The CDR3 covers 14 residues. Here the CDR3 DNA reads TGTGCCAGCAGGAAGACTAGCTCGGTGTATGAGCAGTTCTTC. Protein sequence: CASRKTSSVYEQFF.

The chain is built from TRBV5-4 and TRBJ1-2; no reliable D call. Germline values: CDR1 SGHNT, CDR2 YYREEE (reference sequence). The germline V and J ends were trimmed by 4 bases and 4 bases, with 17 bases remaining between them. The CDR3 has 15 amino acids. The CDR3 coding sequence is TGTGCCAGCAGCCCCGAGGGCGGGAATCCCTATGGCTACACCTTC. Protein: CASSPEGGNPYGYTF.

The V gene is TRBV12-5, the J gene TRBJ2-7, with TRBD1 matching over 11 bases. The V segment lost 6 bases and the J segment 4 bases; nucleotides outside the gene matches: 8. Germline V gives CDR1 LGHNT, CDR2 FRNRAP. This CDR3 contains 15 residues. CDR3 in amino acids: CASGSGTGGSYEQYF. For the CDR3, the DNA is TGTGCTAGTGGATCCGGGACAGGGGGTTCTTACGAGCAGTACTTC.

CDR3: CASSLRGVRSHEQYF. CDR3 nucleotide sequence: TGTGCCAGCAGCCTGCGAGGTGTACGGTCCCACGAGCAGTACTTC. This chain uses TRBV5-6 with TRBJ2-7; D is unresolved. The length of the CDR3 is 15 residues. V shed 4 bases and J shed 5 bases, with 19 bases lying between them. Germline V lookup: CDR1 SGHDT, CDR2 YYEEEE.

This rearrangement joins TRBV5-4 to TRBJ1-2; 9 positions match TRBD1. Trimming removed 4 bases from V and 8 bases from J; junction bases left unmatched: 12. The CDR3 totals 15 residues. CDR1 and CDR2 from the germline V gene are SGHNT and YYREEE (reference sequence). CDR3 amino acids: CASSRRGQGRDGYTF. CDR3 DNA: TGTGCCAGCAGCAGGAGGGGACAGGGAAGGGACGGCTACACCTTC.

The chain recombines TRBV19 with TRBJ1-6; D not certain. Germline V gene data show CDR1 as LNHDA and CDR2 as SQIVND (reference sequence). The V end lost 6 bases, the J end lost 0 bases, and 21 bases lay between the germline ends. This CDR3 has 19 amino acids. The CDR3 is CASSQSPTVTSSYNSPLHF. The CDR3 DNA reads TGTGCCAGTAGCCAGAGCCCCACAGTTACTAGCTCCTATAATTCACCCCTCCACTTT.

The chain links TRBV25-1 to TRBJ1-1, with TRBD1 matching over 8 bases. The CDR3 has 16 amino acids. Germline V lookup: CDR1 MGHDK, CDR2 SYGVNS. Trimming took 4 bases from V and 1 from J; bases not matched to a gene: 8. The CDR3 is CASSVGTGYENTEAFF. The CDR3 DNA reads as TGTGCCAGCAGTGTAGGGACAGGATATGAGAACACTGAAGCTTTCTTT. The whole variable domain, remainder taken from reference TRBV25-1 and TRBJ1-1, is EADIYQTPRYLVIGTGKKITLECSQTMGHDKMYWYQQDPGMELHLIHYSYGVNSTEKGDLSSESTVSRIRTEHFPLTLESARPSHTSQYLCASSVGTGYENTEAFFGQGTRLTVV.

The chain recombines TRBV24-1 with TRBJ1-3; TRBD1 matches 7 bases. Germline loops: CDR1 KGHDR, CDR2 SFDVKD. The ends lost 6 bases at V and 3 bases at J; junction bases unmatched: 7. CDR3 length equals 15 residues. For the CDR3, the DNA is TGTGCCACCAGTTCCGGACAGGCGAATGGAAACACCATATATTTT. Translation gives CATSSGQANGNTIYF.

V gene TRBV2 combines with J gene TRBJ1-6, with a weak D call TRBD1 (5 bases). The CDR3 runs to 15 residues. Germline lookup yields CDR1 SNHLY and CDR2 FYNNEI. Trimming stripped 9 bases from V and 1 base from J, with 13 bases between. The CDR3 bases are TGTGCCAGTGGGTCAGGGATGTCCTATAATTCACCCCTCCACTTT. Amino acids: CASGSGMSYNSPLHF.

The CDR3 is CASSGTPSSDTQYF. The CDR3, as DNA: TGTGCCAGCAGCGGGACTCCCTCCTCAGATACGCAGTATTTT. V is TRBV6-5 and J is TRBJ2-3, with a tentative D call TRBD2 (6 bases). Trimming removed 6 bases at V and 4 bases at J, with 14 bases between. Germline CDR1 MNHEY, CDR2 SVGAGI. This CDR3 has 14 residues.

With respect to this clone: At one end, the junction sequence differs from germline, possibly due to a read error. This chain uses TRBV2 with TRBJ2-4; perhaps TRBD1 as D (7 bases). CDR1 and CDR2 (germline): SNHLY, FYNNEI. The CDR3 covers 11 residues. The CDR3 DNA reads TGTGCCAGCAGTGAAGAGGCGGGACAGAGCTTC. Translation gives CASSEEAGQSF. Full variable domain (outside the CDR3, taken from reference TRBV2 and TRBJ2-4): EPEVTQTPSHQVTQMGQEVILRCVPISNHLYFYWYRQILGQKVEFLVSFYNNEISEKSEIFDDQFSVERPDGSNFTLKIRSTKLEDSAMYFCASSEEAGQSFGAGTRLSVL.

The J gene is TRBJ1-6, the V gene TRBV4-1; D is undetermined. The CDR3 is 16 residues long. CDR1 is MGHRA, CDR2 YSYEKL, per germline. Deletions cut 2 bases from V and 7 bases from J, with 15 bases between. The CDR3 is CASSQSGISPNSPLHF. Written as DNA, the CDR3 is TGCGCCAGCAGCCAATCGGGAATAAGTCCGAATTCACCCCTCCACTTT.

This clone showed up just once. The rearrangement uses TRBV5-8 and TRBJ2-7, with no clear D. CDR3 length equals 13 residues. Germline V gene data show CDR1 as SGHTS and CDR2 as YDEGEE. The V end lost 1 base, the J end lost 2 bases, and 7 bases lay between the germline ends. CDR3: CASSLSRTYEQYF. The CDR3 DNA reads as TGTGCCAGCAGCTTGTCCAGGACCTACGAGCAGTACTTC.

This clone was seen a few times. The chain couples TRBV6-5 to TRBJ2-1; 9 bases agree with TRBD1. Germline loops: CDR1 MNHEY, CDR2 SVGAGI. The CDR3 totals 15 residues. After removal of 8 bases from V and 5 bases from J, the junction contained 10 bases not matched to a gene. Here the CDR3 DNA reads TGTGCCAGCCTCGGCGGACAGGGGATCGACAATGAGCAGTTCTTC. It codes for CASLGGQGIDNEQFF.

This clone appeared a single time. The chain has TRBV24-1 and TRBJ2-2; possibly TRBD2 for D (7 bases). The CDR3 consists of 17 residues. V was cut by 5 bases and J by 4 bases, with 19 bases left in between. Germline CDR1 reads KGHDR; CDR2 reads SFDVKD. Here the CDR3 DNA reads TGTGCCACCAGTGCCCCCGCAGGGGAGGGTGGCACCGGGGAGCTGTTTTTT. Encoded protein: CATSAPAGEGGTGELFF.

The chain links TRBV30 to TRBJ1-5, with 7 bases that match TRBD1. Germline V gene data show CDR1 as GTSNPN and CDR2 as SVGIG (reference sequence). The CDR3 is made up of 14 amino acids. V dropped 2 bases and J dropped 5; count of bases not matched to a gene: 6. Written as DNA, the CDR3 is TGTGCCTGGAGTTTTGGCCAGGGGGATCAGCCCCAGCATTTT. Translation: CAWSFGQGDQPQHF.

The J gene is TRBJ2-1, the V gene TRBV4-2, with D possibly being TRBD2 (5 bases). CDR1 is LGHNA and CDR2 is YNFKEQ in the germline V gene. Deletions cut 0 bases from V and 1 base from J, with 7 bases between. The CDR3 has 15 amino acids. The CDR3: CASSQDSDSYNEQFF. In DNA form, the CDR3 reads TGTGCCAGCAGCCAAGATAGCGATTCCTACAATGAGCAGTTCTTC.

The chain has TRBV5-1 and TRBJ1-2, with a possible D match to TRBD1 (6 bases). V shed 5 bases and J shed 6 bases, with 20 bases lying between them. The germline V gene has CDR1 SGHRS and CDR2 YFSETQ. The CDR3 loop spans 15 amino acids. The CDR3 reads CASRSLRDTADGYTF. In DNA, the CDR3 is TGCGCCAGCAGATCCCTCCGGGACACCGCAGATGGCTACACCTTC.

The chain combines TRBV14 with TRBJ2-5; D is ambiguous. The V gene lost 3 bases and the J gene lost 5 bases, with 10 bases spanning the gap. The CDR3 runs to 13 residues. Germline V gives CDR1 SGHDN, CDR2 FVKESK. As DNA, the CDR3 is TGTGCCAGCAGCCATGTCCCCGGGGAGACCCAGTACTTC. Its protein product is CASSHVPGETQYF.

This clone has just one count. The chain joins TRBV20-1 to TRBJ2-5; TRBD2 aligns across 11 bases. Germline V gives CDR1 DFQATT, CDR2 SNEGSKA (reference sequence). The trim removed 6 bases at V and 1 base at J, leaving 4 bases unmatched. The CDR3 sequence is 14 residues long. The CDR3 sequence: CSASSGRAQETQYF. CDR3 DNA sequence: TGCAGTGCCAGTAGCGGGAGGGCCCAAGAGACCCAGTACTTC.